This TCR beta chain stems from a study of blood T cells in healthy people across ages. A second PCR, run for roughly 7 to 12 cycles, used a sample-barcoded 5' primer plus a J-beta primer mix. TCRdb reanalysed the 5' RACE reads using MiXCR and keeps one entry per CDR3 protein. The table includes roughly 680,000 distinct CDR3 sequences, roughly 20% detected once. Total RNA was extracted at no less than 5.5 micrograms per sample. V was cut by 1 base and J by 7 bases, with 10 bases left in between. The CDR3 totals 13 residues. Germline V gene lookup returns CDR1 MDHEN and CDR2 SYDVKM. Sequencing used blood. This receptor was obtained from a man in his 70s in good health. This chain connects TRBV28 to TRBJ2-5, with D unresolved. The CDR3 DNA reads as TGTGCCAGCAGTTTATCGTCAACGGGGACCCAGTACTTC. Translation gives CASSLSSTGTQYF. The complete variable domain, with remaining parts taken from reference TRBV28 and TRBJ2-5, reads DVKVTQSSRYLVKRTGEKVFLECVQDMDHENMFWYRQDPGLGLRLIYFSYDVKMKEKGDIPEGYSVSREKKERFSLILESASTNQTSMYLCASSLSSTGTQYFGPGTRLLVL.